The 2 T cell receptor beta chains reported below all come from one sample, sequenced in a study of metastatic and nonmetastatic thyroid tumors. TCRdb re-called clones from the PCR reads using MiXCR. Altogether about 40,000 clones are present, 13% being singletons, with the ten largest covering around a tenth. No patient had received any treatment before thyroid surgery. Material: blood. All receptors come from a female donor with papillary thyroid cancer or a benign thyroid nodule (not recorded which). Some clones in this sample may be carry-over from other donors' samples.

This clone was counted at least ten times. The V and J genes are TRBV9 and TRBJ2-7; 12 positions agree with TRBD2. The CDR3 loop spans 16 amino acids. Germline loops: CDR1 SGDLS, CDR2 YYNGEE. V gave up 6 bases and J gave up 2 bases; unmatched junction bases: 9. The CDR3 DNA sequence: TGTGCCAGCACTCCTAGCGGGAGGGGGGATACCTACGAGCAGTACTTC. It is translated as CASTPSGRGDTYEQYF.

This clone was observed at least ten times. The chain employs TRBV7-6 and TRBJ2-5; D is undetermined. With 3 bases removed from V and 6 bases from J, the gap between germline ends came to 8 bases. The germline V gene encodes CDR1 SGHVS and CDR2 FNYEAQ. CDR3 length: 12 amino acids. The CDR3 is CASSLPGKTQYF. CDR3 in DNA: TGTGCCAGCAGCTTGCCAGGAAAGACCCAGTACTTC.